The present TCR beta chain was sequenced within a study of shared clonotypes between healthy human individuals. TCRdb keeps only in-frame clones here, not all; method: immunoSEQ multiplex PCR. Of about 1 million clones in the sample, around 76% are singletons; the top ten hold 1.4%. Germline loops: CDR1 MGHRA, CDR2 YSYEKL. The length of the CDR3 is 18 residues. V was cut by 4 bases and J by 0 bases, with 21 bases left in between. The authors divided CD4+ cells into CD45RA+ naive and CD45RA-negative memory subsets. The chain is built from TRBV4-1 and TRBJ1-1; D is unresolved. Source material: memory CD4+ T cells sorted from blood. This sample's subset: CD45RA-negative fraction. The sequence was obtained from a man aged 18 to 30 in good health. As DNA, the CDR3 is TGCGCCAGCAGCCCCCAAGTGGCGGGGTTATTTATGAACACTGAAGCTTTCTTT. The encoded protein is CASSPQVAGLFMNTEAFF.